One sample yielded the 8 T cell receptor beta chains listed below, sequenced in a study of T cell repertoires in cytomegalovirus infection. Their recognized antigens are unknown. TCRdb passed the reads through MiXCR, listing each CDR3 protein once. The table has hundreds of thousands of distinct CDR3 sequences, around 32% seen once; the top ten hold around a sixth. Sequencing was performed on cultured PBMCs, taken from culture after CMV antigen stimulation. The receptor source for this set is a human donor in good health (CMV status not recorded). Some clones in this sample may be carry-over from other donors' samples.

This sequence joins TRBV7-2 and TRBJ1-5, with 11 positions matching TRBD1. The CDR3 totals 16 residues. Germline-derived CDR1 and CDR2 are SGHTA and FQGNSA. The ends lost 5 bases at V and 5 bases at J; junction bases unmatched: 8. Here the CDR3 DNA reads TGTGCCAGCAGCCCATCCGGGACAGGGGGTTATCAGCCCCAGCATTTT. The encoded protein is CASSPSGTGGYQPQHF.

The V call is TRBV2, the J call TRBJ2-1, with D uncertain. Germline V gene lookup returns CDR1 SNHLY and CDR2 FYNNEI. V lost 2 bases and J 10 bases, leaving 9 bases between the germline ends. The CDR3 runs 12 residues. CDR3 sequence (DNA): TGTGCCAGCAGTGAAAGGCGCGAGGAGCAGTTCTTC. This translates into CASSERREEQFF.

The rearrangement links TRBV28 to TRBJ2-7; TRBD2 matches at 8 bases. CDR1 and CDR2 (germline): MDHEN, SYDVKM. V lost 8 bases and J lost 1; bases outside the gene matches: 13. The CDR3 is 16 amino acids. CDR3 DNA: TGTGCCAGCGGTGGGGCGGGAGGCATAGGGTCCTACGAGCAGTACTTC. Protein product: CASGGAGGIGSYEQYF.

The CDR3 sequence is CASSPGQGEILTQYF. The CDR3 DNA follows: TGTGCCAGCAGCCCCGGACAGGGAGAAATATTGACCCAGTACTTC. V and J are TRBV11-2 and TRBJ2-5; 8 positions match TRBD1. J gave up 7 bases and V 5 bases, and 12 bases lay outside the gene matches. The CDR3 has 15 residues. Germline CDR1 SGHAT, CDR2 FQNNGV.

This clonotype was detected ten times or more. The chain combines TRBV7-2 with TRBJ1-6; 10 bases agree with TRBD1. CDR1 is SGHTA, CDR2 FQGNSA, per germline. The ends lost 5 bases at V and 8 bases at J; junction bases unmatched: 3. CDR3 length equals 14 residues. CDR3 sequence reads: CASSTGQGDSPLHF. The CDR3 nucleotides are TGTGCCAGCAGCACAGGACAGGGGGATTCACCCCTCCACTTT.

The rearrangement joins TRBV7-9 to TRBJ1-4; 8 bases agree with TRBD1. There are 15 residues in the CDR3. J was trimmed by 7 bases and V by 6 bases; bases with no gene match: 10. Germline assignment: CDR1 SEHNR and CDR2 FQNEAQ (reference sequence). CDR3 region: CASSGRGRAAEKLFF. The CDR3 region has the DNA TGTGCCAGCAGTGGCAGGGGGCGGGCGGCTGAAAAACTGTTTTTT.

V is TRBV6-2 or TRBV6-3 and J is TRBJ2-1; 13 bases align to TRBD2. Germline CDR1 MNHEY, CDR2 SVGEGT. The CDR3 has 17 residues. With 2 bases clipped from V and 6 bases from J, the junction kept 7 bases outside the gene matches. Here the CDR3 DNA reads TGTGCCAGCAGTTACACGCCGACTAGCGGGGGGCCCAATGAGCAGTTCTTC. It encodes CASSYTPTSGGPNEQFF.

V gene TRBV14 combines with J gene TRBJ2-5; 9 bases map to TRBD1. Looked up from germline, CDR1 is SGHDN and CDR2 is FVKESK. The CDR3 covers 14 residues. J lost 6 bases, V lost 5 bases, and 7 bases had no gene match. CDR3 nucleotides: TGTGCCAGCAGCGGAACAGGGGGCATTAAGACCCAGTACTTC. It is translated as CASSGTGGIKTQYF. The full variable domain, with the rest looked up from reference TRBV14 and TRBJ2-5, is EAGVTQFPSHSVIEKGQTVTLRCDPISGHDNLYWYRRVMGKEIKFLLHFVKESKQDESGMPNNRFLAERTGGTYSTLKVQPAELEDSGVYFCASSGTGGIKTQYFGPGTRLLVL.